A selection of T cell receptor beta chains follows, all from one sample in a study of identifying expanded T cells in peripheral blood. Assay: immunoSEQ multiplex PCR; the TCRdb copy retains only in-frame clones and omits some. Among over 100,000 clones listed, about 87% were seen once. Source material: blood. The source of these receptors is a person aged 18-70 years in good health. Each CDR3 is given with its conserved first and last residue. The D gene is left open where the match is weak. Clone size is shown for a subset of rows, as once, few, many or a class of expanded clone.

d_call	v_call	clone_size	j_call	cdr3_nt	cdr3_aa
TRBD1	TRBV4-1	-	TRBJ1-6	TGCGCCAGCAGCCAAGATTACAGGGGCCGTCGATCACCCCTCCACTTT	CASSQDYRGRRSPLHF
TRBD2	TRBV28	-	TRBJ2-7	TGTGCCAGCAGTAAGACTAGCGGGAGTGGGGCCTCCTACGAGCAGTACTTC	CASSKTSGSGASYEQYF
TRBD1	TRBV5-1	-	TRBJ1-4	TGCGCCAGCAGCGACGACAGGGAGGGCGAAAAACTGTTTTTT	CASSDDREGEKLFF
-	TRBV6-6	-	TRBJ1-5	TGTGCCAGCAGTTACTCAGGGTATCAGCCCCAGCATTTT	CASSYSGYQPQHF
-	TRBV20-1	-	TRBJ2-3	TGCAGTGCTAGTACATCCTCTCGGCAGTATTTT	CSASTSSRQYF
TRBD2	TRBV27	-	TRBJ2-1	TGTGCCAGCAGTCAAACTAGCGGTCACAATGAGCAGTTCTTC	CASSQTSGHNEQFF
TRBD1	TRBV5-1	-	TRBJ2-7	TGCGCCAGCAGCTTGGATCCGGGACAGGGAAAAGGCGAGCAGTACTTC	CASSLDPGQGKGEQYF
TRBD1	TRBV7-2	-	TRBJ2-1	TGTGCCAGCAGCCAAGACAGGGGCGGAGAGCAGTTCTTC	CASSQDRGGEQFF
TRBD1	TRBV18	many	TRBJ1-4	TGTGCCAGCTCACTGCAGGGGGCTGTTAATGAAAAACTGTTTTTT	CASSLQGAVNEKLFF
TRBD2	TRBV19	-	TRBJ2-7	TGTGCCAGTAGCCGATTAACAGCGGGAGCCTTCTCCTACGAGCAGTACTTC	CASSRLTAGAFSYEQYF
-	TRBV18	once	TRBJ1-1	TGTGCCAGCACTGGCGATGCAGGGCTGAACACTGAAGCTTTCTTT	CASTGDAGLNTEAFF
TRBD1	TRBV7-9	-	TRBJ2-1	TGTGCCAGCAGCCCGACGGGACAGGGCAATGAGCAGTTCTTC	CASSPTGQGNEQFF
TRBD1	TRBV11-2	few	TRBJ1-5	TGTGCCAGCAGCCCGACAGGGACGAATCAGCCCCAGCATTTT	CASSPTGTNQPQHF
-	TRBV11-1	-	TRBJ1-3	TGTGCCAGCAGCTTAGCGCCAGGACAACAATCTGGAAACACCATATATTTT	CASSLAPGQQSGNTIYF
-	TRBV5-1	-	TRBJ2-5	TGCGCCAGCAGCTTGAACACGGGGCAAGAGACCCAGTACTTC	CASSLNTGQETQYF
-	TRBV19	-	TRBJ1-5	TGTGCCTCCACAAGAGGCAGTAGCAATCAGCCCCAGCATTTT	CASTRGSSNQPQHF
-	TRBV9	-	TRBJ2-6	TGTGCCAGCAGCGTCGAGGTGAGAGGGACCCCTGGGGCCAACGTCCTGACTTTC	CASSVEVRGTPGANVLTF
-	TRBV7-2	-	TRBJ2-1	TGTGCCAGCGCTATGTTTGCTCGAGAGCAGTTCTTC	CASAMFAREQFF
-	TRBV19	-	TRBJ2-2	TGTGCCAGTAGTATCTTGGGCAGTAACACCGGGGAGCTGTTTTTT	CASSILGSNTGELFF
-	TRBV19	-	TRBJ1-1	TGTGCCAGTAGTCTGGGTGGTGGGAACACTGAAGCTTTCTTT	CASSLGGGNTEAFF
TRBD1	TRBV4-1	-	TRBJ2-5	TGCGCCAGCAGCCACCTTGGGACAGACAAGGAGACCCAGTACTTC	CASSHLGTDKETQYF
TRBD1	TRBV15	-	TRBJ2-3	TGTGCCACCAGCAGTAGGGGACAGGTAACAGATACGCAGTATTTT	CATSSRGQVTDTQYF
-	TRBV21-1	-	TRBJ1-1	TGTGCCAGCCGAACTCGGGTGAACACTGAAGCTTTCTTT	CASRTRVNTEAFF
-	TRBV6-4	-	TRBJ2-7	TGTGCCAGCAGTGACTCAGGGGGGCACCAAACTTACGAGCAGTACTTC	CASSDSGGHQTYEQYF
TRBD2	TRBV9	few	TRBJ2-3	TGTGCCAGCAGCGAACTAGCGAGCACAGATACGCAGTATTTT	CASSELASTDTQYF
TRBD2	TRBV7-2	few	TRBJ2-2	TGTGCCAGCAGCCCTACTAGCGCGGGCGGGGAGCTGTTTTTT	CASSPTSAGGELFF
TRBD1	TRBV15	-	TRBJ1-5	TGTGCCACCAGCAGAGGTTGGCAGGGGGGGAATCAGCCCCAGCATTTT	CATSRGWQGGNQPQHF
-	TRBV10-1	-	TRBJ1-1	TGCGCCAGCAGTGGAGGGTCAGGGGTGAACACTGAAGCTTTCTTT	CASSGGSGVNTEAFF
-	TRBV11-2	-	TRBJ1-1	TGTGCCAGCAGCCAAGGACGTAACACTGAAGCTTTCTTT	CASSQGRNTEAFF
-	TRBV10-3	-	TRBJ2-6	TGTGCCAGCAGTTACACCCCTGGGGCCAACGTCCTGACTTTC	CASSYTPGANVLTF
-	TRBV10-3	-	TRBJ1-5	TGTGCCATCAGTGCGGGGCCGGGCAATCAGCCCCAGCATTTT	CAISAGPGNQPQHF
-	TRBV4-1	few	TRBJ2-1	TGCGCCAGCAGCCAAGCCCTAAGTAAAGAGCAGTTCTTC	CASSQALSKEQFF
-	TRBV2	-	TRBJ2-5	TGTGCCAGCAGTGAGGGCGGGGAGACCCAGTACTTC	CASSEGGETQYF
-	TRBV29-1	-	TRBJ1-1	TGCAGCGTTGTCAGACTCACAGAGGAAGCTTTCTTT	CSVVRLTEEAFF
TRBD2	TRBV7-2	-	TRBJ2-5	TGTGCCAGCAGCCTCGTAGCCGGGGGAGGGGAGACCCAGTACTTC	CASSLVAGGGETQYF
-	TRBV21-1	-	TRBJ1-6	TGTGCCAGCACCGTAAACAGGGGGACTTCACCCCTCCACTTT	CASTVNRGTSPLHF
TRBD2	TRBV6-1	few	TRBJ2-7	TGTGCCAGCAGTGAAGCCCTAGCGGTTAGCTCCTACGAGCAGTACTTC	CASSEALAVSSYEQYF
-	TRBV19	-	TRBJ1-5	TGTGCCAGTAGTATATCCGGGGACAGCAATCAGCCCCAGCATTTT	CASSISGDSNQPQHF
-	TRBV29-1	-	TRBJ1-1	TGCAGCGTTGAAAGGGGGTCGAACACTGAAGCTTTCTTT	CSVERGSNTEAFF
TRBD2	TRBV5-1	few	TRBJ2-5	TGCGCCAGCAGCGCCAATAGCGGGAGCATAGAGACCCAGTACTTC	CASSANSGSIETQYF
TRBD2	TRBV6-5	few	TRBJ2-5	TGTGCCAGCAGTAGAGAGACTAGCCTCCAAGAGACCCAGTACTTC	CASSRETSLQETQYF
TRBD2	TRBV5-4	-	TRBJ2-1	TGTGCCAGCAGCCCTCGACTAGCGGGACCCTACAATGAGCAGTTCTTC	CASSPRLAGPYNEQFF
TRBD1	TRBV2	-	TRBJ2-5	TGTGCCAGCAGGGTTAGGCAGGGGGCGCGGGAGACCCAGTACTTC	CASRVRQGARETQYF
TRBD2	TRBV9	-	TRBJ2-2	TGTGCCAGCAGCGTAGCGGCGGGGGGGTCCACCGGGGAGCTGTTTTTT	CASSVAAGGSTGELFF
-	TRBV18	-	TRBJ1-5	TGTGCCAGCTCACCGTCACAGGGTGACAATCAGCCCCAGCATTTT	CASSPSQGDNQPQHF
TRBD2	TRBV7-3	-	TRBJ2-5	TGTGCCAGCAGCTTATTCGCGGGAGGAGAGACCCAGTACTTC	CASSLFAGGETQYF
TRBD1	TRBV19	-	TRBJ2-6	TGTGCCAGTAGTACACGGACAGGGGGGATCTCTGGGGCCAACGTCCTGACTTTC	CASSTRTGGISGANVLTF